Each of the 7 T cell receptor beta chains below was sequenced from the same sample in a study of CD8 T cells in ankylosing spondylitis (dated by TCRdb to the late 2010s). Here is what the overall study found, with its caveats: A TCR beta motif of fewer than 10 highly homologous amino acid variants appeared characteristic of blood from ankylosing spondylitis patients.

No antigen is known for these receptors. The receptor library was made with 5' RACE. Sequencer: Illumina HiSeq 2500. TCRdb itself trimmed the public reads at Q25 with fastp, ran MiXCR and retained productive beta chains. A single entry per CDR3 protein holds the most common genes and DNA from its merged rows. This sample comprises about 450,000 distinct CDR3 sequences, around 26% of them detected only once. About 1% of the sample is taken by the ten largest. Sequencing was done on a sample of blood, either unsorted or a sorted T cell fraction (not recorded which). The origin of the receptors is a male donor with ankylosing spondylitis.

The CDR3 region is CSARDRRSNQPQHF. The CDR3 bases are TGCAGTGCTAGAGATCGCAGGAGCAATCAGCCCCAGCATTTT. The V call is TRBV20-1, the J call TRBJ1-5; unclear D gene. This CDR3 region has 14 residues. V lost 0 bases, J lost 1 base, and 7 bases lay in between. CDR1 is DFQATT and CDR2 is SNEGSKA in the germline V gene (reference sequence).

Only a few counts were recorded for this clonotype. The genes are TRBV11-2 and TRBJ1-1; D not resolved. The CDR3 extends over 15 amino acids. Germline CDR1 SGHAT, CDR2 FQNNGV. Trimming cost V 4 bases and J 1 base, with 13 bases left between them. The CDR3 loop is CASSYDHQANTEAFF. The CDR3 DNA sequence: TGTGCCAGCAGCTACGATCACCAAGCGAACACTGAAGCTTTCTTT.

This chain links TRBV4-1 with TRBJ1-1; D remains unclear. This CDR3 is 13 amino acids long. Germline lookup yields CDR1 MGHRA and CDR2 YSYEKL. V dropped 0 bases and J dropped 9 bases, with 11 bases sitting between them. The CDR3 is CASSQDSVGQAFF. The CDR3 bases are TGCGCCAGCAGCCAAGATTCCGTAGGCCAAGCTTTCTTT.

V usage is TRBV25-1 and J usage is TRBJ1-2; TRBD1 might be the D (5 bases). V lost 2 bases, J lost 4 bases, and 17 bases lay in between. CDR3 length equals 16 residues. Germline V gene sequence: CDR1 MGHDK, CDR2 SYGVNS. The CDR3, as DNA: TGTGCCAGCAGTGAAGGCGGCACTCCGAGGGGCTATGGCTACACCTTC. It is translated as CASSEGGTPRGYGYTF.

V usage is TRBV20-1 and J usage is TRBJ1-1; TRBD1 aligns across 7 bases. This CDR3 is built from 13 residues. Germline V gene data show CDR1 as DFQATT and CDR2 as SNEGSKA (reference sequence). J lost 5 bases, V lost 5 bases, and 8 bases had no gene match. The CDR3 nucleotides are TGCAGTGCTTCTCGGGACAGCGCAACTGAAGCTTTCTTT. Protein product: CSASRDSATEAFF.

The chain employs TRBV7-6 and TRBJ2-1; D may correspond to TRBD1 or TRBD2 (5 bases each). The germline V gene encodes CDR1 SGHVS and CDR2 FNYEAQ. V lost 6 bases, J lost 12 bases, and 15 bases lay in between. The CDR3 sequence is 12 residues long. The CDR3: CASSQLRDRQFF. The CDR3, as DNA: TGTGCCAGCAGTCAGCTTAGGGACCGGCAGTTCTTC. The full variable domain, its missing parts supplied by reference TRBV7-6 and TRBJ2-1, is GAGVSQSPRYKVTKRGQDVALRCDPISGHVSLYWYRQALGQGPEFLTYFNYEAQQDKSGLPNDRFSAERPEGSISTLTIQRTEQRDSAMYRCASSQLRDRQFFGPGTRLTVL.

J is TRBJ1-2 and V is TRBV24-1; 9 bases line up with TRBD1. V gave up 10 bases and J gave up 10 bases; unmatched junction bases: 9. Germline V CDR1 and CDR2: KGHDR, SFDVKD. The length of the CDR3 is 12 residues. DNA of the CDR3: TGTGCCACACGTGAAGGACAGGGGCTCTACACCTTC. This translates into CATREGQGLYTF.